One and the same sample provided the 28 T cell receptor beta chains below, sequenced in a study of T cell responses to AZD1222 COVID-19 vaccine. Only in-frame clones appear in the TCRdb table, and some are missing; sequencing was by immunoSEQ multiplex PCR. The table lists some 150,000 clones, roughly nine tenths of them singletons. The source was peripheral blood, collected on day 0 of MenACWY control vaccination. The receptors here all came from an adult in good health.

The V call is TRBV6-1, the J call TRBJ1-6; tentatively, D is TRBD1 (5 bases). V lost 6 bases, J lost 10 bases, and 10 bases lay in between. The CDR3 length is 12 residues. Germline lookup yields CDR1 MNHNS and CDR2 SASEGT. This CDR3 is CASRAGSSPLHF. The CDR3 bases are TGTGCCAGCAGGGCAGGGTCCTCACCCCTCCACTTT.

V usage is TRBV2 and J usage is TRBJ2-3; D is ambiguous. The CDR3 loop spans 15 amino acids. Germline V gene data show CDR1 as SNHLY and CDR2 as FYNNEI. V lost 4 bases and J lost 6, with 17 bases in between. The CDR3 coding sequence is TGTGCCAGCAGTGGTAGCCGTCAGTCCCCTGATACGCAGTATTTT. It encodes CASSGSRQSPDTQYF.

This chain links TRBV25-1 with TRBJ1-2; D is undetermined. Trimming removed 0 bases from V and 6 bases from J, with 20 bases in between. Germline-derived CDR1 and CDR2 are MGHDK and SYGVNS. The length of the CDR3 is 17 residues. The CDR3 here is CASSEYGSVARLNGYTF. The DNA for the CDR3 is TGTGCCAGCAGTGAATATGGCTCGGTTGCCAGGTTGAATGGCTACACCTTC.

This chain connects TRBV7-8 to TRBJ2-5; no clear D gene. Trimming took 1 base from V and 5 from J, leaving 8 bases between them. The germline gives CDR1 SGHVS, CDR2 FQNEAQ. The CDR3 consists of 13 residues. For the CDR3, the DNA is TGTGCCAGCAGCTTAGGATTTAGGGAGACCCAGTACTTC. Translating it yields CASSLGFRETQYF.

The CDR3 reads CASSQFSGSYNEQFF. CDR3 nucleotides: TGCGCCAGCAGCCAGTTTTCCGGCAGTTACAATGAGCAGTTCTTC. This sequence joins TRBV4-1 and TRBJ2-1; D is unclear. Trimming stripped 3 bases from V and 4 bases from J, with 13 bases between. The CDR3 extends over 15 amino acids. In germline, CDR1 is MGHRA, CDR2 YSYEKL.

This clone was seen a handful of times. V is TRBV6-5 and J is TRBJ1-5; no firm D call. Per germline, CDR1 MNHEY and CDR2 SVGAGI. There are 11 residues in the CDR3. V lost 11 bases to trimming and J lost 3 bases, with 8 bases between them. CDR3 region: CASGNNQPQHF. CDR3 DNA: TGTGCCTCGGGGAACAATCAGCCCCAGCATTTT.

The chain links TRBV19 to TRBJ2-1; 10 nucleotides match TRBD1. V gave up 4 bases and J gave up 3 bases; unmatched junction bases: 6. The CDR3 is 16 amino acids. In germline, CDR1 is LNHDA, CDR2 SQIVND (reference sequence). In DNA form, the CDR3 reads TGTGCCAGTAGTAGAACCGGGACAGGGGACTACAATGAGCAGTTCTTC. This gives the protein CASSRTGTGDYNEQFF.

The chain joins TRBV27 to TRBJ1-6, with a possible D match to TRBD1 (5 bases). The germline gives CDR1 MNHEY, CDR2 SMNVEV (reference sequence). This CDR3 is built from 13 residues. The V and J ends lost 3 bases and 11 bases respectively, with 11 bases between them. The CDR3 coding sequence is TGTGCCAGCAGTTTTCGGGGCCTGGCACCCCTCCACTTT. As protein: CASSFRGLAPLHF.

Here the CDR3 reads CASSRAGDRVYGYTF. CDR3 bases: TGTGCCAGTAGTAGGGCCGGGGACAGGGTCTATGGCTACACCTTC. The V call is TRBV19, the J call TRBJ1-2; 9 bases align to TRBD1. The CDR3 totals 15 residues. Germline CDR1 LNHDA, CDR2 SQIVND (reference sequence). The V gene end was trimmed by 4 bases and the J gene end by 4 bases; junction bases not matched to a gene: 7. Complete variable domain (other parts from reference TRBV19 and TRBJ1-2): DGGITQSPKYLFRKEGQNVTLSCEQNLNHDAMYWYRQDPGQGLRLIYYSQIVNDFQKGDIAEGYSVSREKKESFPLTVTSAQKNPTAFYLCASSRAGDRVYGYTFGSGTRLTVV.

This chain uses TRBV6-5 with TRBJ2-5; 9 bases agree with TRBD1. CDR1 is MNHEY and CDR2 is SVGAGI in the germline V gene. The trim removed 5 bases at V and 4 bases at J, leaving 8 bases unmatched. The CDR3 is 15 residues long. The CDR3 loop is CASSTGTGWGETQYF. The CDR3 nucleotides read TGTGCCAGCAGTACCGGGACAGGGTGGGGAGAGACCCAGTACTTC.

The rearrangement links TRBV5-4 to TRBJ2-7, with D perhaps TRBD1 (5 bases). The CDR3 totals 15 residues. The germline gives CDR1 SGHNT, CDR2 YYREEE (reference sequence). Trimming removed 5 bases from V and 1 base from J, with 16 bases in between. This CDR3 is CASSPLGQESYEQYF. The CDR3 DNA reads TGTGCCAGCAGTCCGCTGGGGCAGGAGTCCTACGAGCAGTACTTC.

This clone was observed a single time. The chain uses TRBV27 and TRBJ1-6; weak D call: TRBD1 (6 bases). The V and J ends lost 5 bases and 4 bases respectively, with 12 bases between them. CDR1 and CDR2 (germline): MNHEY, SMNVEV (reference sequence). The CDR3 runs 15 residues. The CDR3 DNA is TGTGCCAGCAGTGTCCGGACAGCTTATAATTCACCCCTCCACTTT. Its translation is CASSVRTAYNSPLHF.

This clone was counted between two and nine times. Here the CDR3 DNA reads TGTGCCAGCAGCCCACGGGACGGAGCCTACGAGCAGTACTTC. Residues: CASSPRDGAYEQYF. The V gene is TRBV3-1 (or the pseudogene TRBV3-2), the J gene TRBJ2-7; the D gene could be TRBD1 or TRBD2 (5 bases each). There are 14 residues in the CDR3. Germline CDR1 is LGHDT and CDR2 is YNNKEL (reference sequence). V was clipped by 4 bases and J by 2 bases, with 12 bases between them.

The chain couples TRBV9 to TRBJ1-5; perhaps TRBD1 as D (5 bases). Germline V gene sequence: CDR1 SGDLS, CDR2 YYNGEE. The CDR3 is 14 residues long. V lost 4 bases and J 2 bases, leaving 10 bases between the germline ends. For the CDR3, the DNA is TGTGCCAGCAGCCCTTGGGACGGCAATCAGCCCCAGCATTTT. It codes for CASSPWDGNQPQHF.

The genes are TRBV5-4 and TRBJ2-1; 8 bases align to TRBD2. The junction had 5 bases not matched to a gene; V was cut back by 6 bases and J by 3 bases. The CDR3 runs to 14 residues. Germline CDR1 SGHNT, CDR2 YYREEE (reference sequence). CDR3 sequence: CASNAGGYYNEQFF. In DNA, the CDR3 is TGTGCCAGCAACGCGGGAGGTTACTACAATGAGCAGTTCTTC.

CDR3 amino acids: CASSPMDSSSYNEQFF. The CDR3 DNA is TGCGCCAGCAGCCCTATGGACTCGAGCTCCTACAATGAGCAGTTCTTC. The chain carries TRBV5-1 and TRBJ2-1; TRBD2 is a possible D gene (5 bases). This CDR3 has 16 amino acids. The ends were cut back, 4 bases at V and 0 bases at J, with 14 bases in the middle. Germline CDR1 is SGHRS and CDR2 is YFSETQ.

The chain couples TRBV5-4 to TRBJ1-6; 9 bases are shared with TRBD1. Trimming took 2 bases from V and 6 from J; bases not matched to a gene: 3. Germline V gives CDR1 SGHNT, CDR2 YYREEE (reference sequence). The CDR3 has 15 amino acids. CDR3 in amino acids: CASSLPGQGNSPLHF. The CDR3 DNA reads as TGTGCCAGCAGCTTACCGGGACAGGGTAATTCACCCCTCCACTTT.

The V call is TRBV5-1, the J call TRBJ1-1, with 8 nucleotides matching TRBD1. The CDR3 spans 15 residues. The V and J ends lost 4 bases and 4 bases, in that order; junction bases with no gene match: 9. Per germline, CDR1 SGHRS and CDR2 YFSETQ. The CDR3 DNA follows: TGCGCCAGCAGCGCGGGGACAGGAAGAGGCACTGAAGCTTTCTTT. This codes for CASSAGTGRGTEAFF.

This chain links TRBV5-4 with TRBJ1-4; perhaps TRBD1 as D (6 bases). The CDR3 consists of 14 residues. The germline V and J ends were trimmed by 4 bases and 7 bases, with 14 bases remaining between them. In germline, CDR1 is SGHNT, CDR2 YYREEE (reference sequence). The CDR3 spells CASSLGQTLEKLFF. The CDR3 coding sequence is TGTGCCAGCAGCCTAGGACAGACCCTTGAAAAACTGTTTTTT.

The rearrangement links TRBV2 to TRBJ2-7, with a weak D call TRBD2 (5 bases). This CDR3 contains 12 residues. V was clipped by 4 bases and J by 4 bases, with 8 bases between them. Per germline, CDR1 SNHLY and CDR2 FYNNEI. This CDR3 reads CASSGTGYEQYV. As DNA, the CDR3 is TGTGCCAGCAGTGGGACTGGATACGAGCAGTACGTC.

This chain connects TRBV6-5 to TRBJ1-6, with 8 bases aligning to TRBD1. Germline V gene sequence: CDR1 MNHEY, CDR2 SVGAGI. CDR3 length: 16 amino acids. V shed 2 bases and J 4 bases; nucleotides not matched to a gene: 4. CDR3 DNA sequence: TGTGCCAGCAGTTACCCCCGGACAGGGTATAATTCACCCCTCCACTTT. It is translated as CASSYPRTGYNSPLHF.

The chain uses TRBV11-2 and TRBJ2-7, with 8 bases identical to TRBD1. Unmatched junction bases numbered 10, after V lost 3 bases and J lost 3 bases. There are 16 residues in the CDR3. The germline V gene encodes CDR1 SGHAT and CDR2 FQNNGV. The CDR3 reads CASSFSASGGHYEQYV. As DNA, the CDR3 is TGTGCCAGCAGCTTTAGTGCGTCAGGGGGCCACTACGAGCAGTACGTC.

The J gene is TRBJ1-1, the V gene TRBV12-3 or TRBV12-4, with D maybe TRBD1 (6 bases). The V end lost 6 bases, the J end lost 3 bases, and 11 bases lay between the germline ends. The CDR3 is 13 residues long. The CDR3 nucleotides read TGTGCCAGCAGGGATAGGGGGGACACTGAAGCTTTCTTT. It codes for CASRDRGDTEAFF.

The V call is TRBV2, the J call TRBJ2-6; D unresolved. The V end was cut by 3 bases, the J end by 3 bases, with 6 bases between. CDR1 is SNHLY, CDR2 FYNNEI, per germline. This CDR3 comprises 14 residues. DNA for the CDR3: TGTGCCAGCAGTGAGATCGTTGGGGCCAACGTCCTGACTTTC. Protein sequence: CASSEIVGANVLTF.

The gene calls are TRBV12-5 and TRBJ1-1; no reliable D call. The V gene lost 5 bases and the J gene lost 0 bases, with 7 bases spanning the gap. The CDR3 is 13 residues long. Germline V gene lookup returns CDR1 LGHNT and CDR2 FRNRAP. CDR3 DNA: TGTGCTAGTGGTGACGGTATGAACACTGAAGCTTTCTTT. It is translated as CASGDGMNTEAFF.

The CDR3: CASSPDPPGTTGNEQFF. The CDR3 DNA reads as TGTGCCAGCAGCCCAGACCCACCCGGGACTACGGGTAATGAGCAGTTCTTC. The chain carries TRBV7-3 and TRBJ2-1; 7 nucleotides match TRBD2. J lost 7 bases, V lost 5 bases, and 17 bases had no gene match. Germline V gene data show CDR1 as SGHTA and CDR2 as FQGTGA. This CDR3 has 17 residues.

V is TRBV19 and J is TRBJ2-3; a possible D gene is TRBD2 (5 bases). The CDR3 is 16 residues long. Trimming removed 1 base from V and 2 bases from J, with 13 bases in between. Germline V lookup: CDR1 LNHDA, CDR2 SQIVND (reference sequence). The CDR3 is CASSIGGGLLTDTQYF. The CDR3 nucleotides are TGTGCCAGTAGTATAGGCGGCGGGTTACTCACAGATACGCAGTATTTT.

This clone was seen a single time. This chain joins TRBV3-1 (or the pseudogene TRBV3-2) and TRBJ2-3; D is perhaps TRBD2 (7 bases). The V gene lost 0 bases and the J gene lost 3 bases, with 13 bases spanning the gap. The CDR3 length is 16 residues. CDR1 is LGHDT, CDR2 YNNKEL, per germline (reference sequence). The CDR3 loop reads CASSQDKGGVTDTQYF. CDR3 nucleotides: TGTGCCAGCAGCCAAGATAAGGGGGGGGTAACAGATACGCAGTATTTT.